This T cell receptor (beta chain) stems from a study of blood T cell repertoires in COVID-19 (dated by TCRdb to 2020 to 2021). Regarding the research as a whole: Collaborator samples came from the United States, Italy and Spain and covered acute and convalescent phases of COVID-19. The material from the prospective study consisted of cDNA or gDNA derived from T cells, B-cell-depleted T cells, or PBMCs. Subjects who had been exposed to COVID-19, were actively infected with it, or had recovered from it provided the deeply sampled blood TCRbeta repertoires that made up the dataset. The repertoires were made available in a free public database intended to serve as a resource for research on the immune response to SARS-CoV-2. Samples came from the ongoing ImmuneRACE study (first 160 participants) plus 1,254 subjects from 6 global collaborators. Sample metadata almost always included a de-identified subject ID, COVID-19 status, age in years and sex. Where HLA class I and class II types were available, the types were taken from metadata supplied by the sample provider, not from assay-based typing.

From a lookup of the germline V gene, CDR1 and CDR2 are LGHNT and FRNRAP. Its CDR3 holds 17 amino acids, cysteine through phenylalanine. This entry keeps only the CDR3 DNA: 51 bases, framed from base 1. After removal of 0 bases from V and 4 bases from J, the junction retains 8 bases not matched to a gene. In the prospective study, participants were about 18 to 89 years old, resided in around 25 geographic areas of the United States, and were enrolled through a virtual design. In the prospective study, participants were assigned to cohorts based on the clinical history participants reported in a screening survey and a study questionnaire. In the prospective study, whole blood, serum and a nasopharyngeal or oropharyngeal swab were collected from each participant by mobile phlebotomists. Prospective study participants could optionally give additional blood draws and questionnaires over an approximately two-month period. Before DNA extraction, blood samples from the prospective study were shipped at room temperature or frozen.

This clone was seen a handful of times. The antigen it recognizes is unknown. The input lacks base qualities; no much larger clone sits a single base away. TCRbeta CDR3 regions were amplified from genomic DNA using the immunoSEQ Assay, a bias-controlled multiplex PCR. The study's processing was this. Within the assay, amplification of reference gene primers was used to estimate how many nucleated cells each sample contained. To quantify the absolute abundance of each unique TCRbeta CDR3 rearrangement, sequence reads were collapsed and filtered. For each sample, productive Simpson clonality was calculated by taking the square root of Simpson's diversity index across productive rearrangements. This is the immuneACCESS table as TCRdb keeps it, with only in-frame sequences that have V and J called. A part of the clones is gone; compared with another copy, unresolved V genes explain less than half, and the rest is unexplained. The V and J calls and clone size come from that table; D and trimming were worked out from the DNA. Counted in this sample were approximately 280,000 clones; around 87% of them appeared once. The ten biggest clones cover about 1.7% of the sample.

The research as a whole found: The amount of clinical and demographic metadata varied by source and participant and was provided uncurated.

This receptor chain uses TRBV12-5 and TRBJ2-5; 10 bases in between match TRBD2. The sequencing sample was made of PBMCs or T cells enriched from blood (not recorded which). The TCR comes from a woman between 18 and 30 years old with acute COVID-19. The CDR3 is CASGLVEELAGAETQYF. The DNA is TGTGCTAGTGGTTTGGTAGAAGAGCTAGCGGGAGCAGAGACCCAGTACTTC.